One sample yielded the 3 T cell receptor beta chains listed below, sequenced in a study of T cell responses to AZD1222 COVID-19 vaccine. This table comes from immunoSEQ multiplex PCR, and its TCRdb copy is limited to in-frame clones, with some not included. There are about 160,000 clones in the sample; 85% to 95% occur only once, and 4% to 5.5% lies in the top ten. This specimen consisted of peripheral blood, obtained on day 0 of AZD1222 vaccination. The receptor source for this set is an adult in good health.

Here the CDR3 DNA reads TGTGCCAGCAGCTCCGCGGGGGTGGCTGGAAACACCATATATTTT. Its translation: CASSSAGVAGNTIYF. The rearrangement uses TRBV7-2 and TRBJ1-3; D perhaps matches TRBD1 (5 bases). The CDR3 length is 15 residues. V lost 4 bases and J lost 2, with 12 bases in between. Germline CDR1 reads SGHTA; CDR2 reads FQGNSA.

CDR3 sequence: CASSLTRGHNEQFF. In DNA form, the CDR3 reads TGTGCCAGCAGTTTGACTAGGGGGCACAATGAGCAGTTCTTC. The J gene is TRBJ2-1, the V gene TRBV28; weak D call: TRBD1 (7 bases). V lost 3 bases to trimming and J lost 5 bases, with 11 bases between them. The CDR3 spans 14 residues. The germline gives CDR1 MDHEN, CDR2 SYDVKM.

The chain is built from TRBV29-1 and TRBJ1-5; TRBD1 is a possible D gene (6 bases). This CDR3 contains 14 residues. Trimming shortened V by 4 bases and J by 3 bases, and 13 bases separated the two germline ends. Per the germline V gene, CDR1 is SQVTM and CDR2 is ANQGSEA. CDR3 DNA sequence: TGCAGCGTTGCTTTGGGGGGCAACAATCAGCCCCAGCATTTT. This encodes CSVALGGNNQPQHF.